This T cell receptor beta chain was identified during a study of cytomegalovirus exposure and HLA in healthy donors. Overall study findings and caveats: For presence/absence analyses, sequencing depth was assumed to be roughly uniform across donors.

With 4 bases removed from V and 4 bases from J, the gap between germline ends came to 20 bases. The germline CDR1 and CDR2 sequences are SGHNT and YYREEE (reference sequence). The length of the CDR3 is 17 residues. As to this clone: The target antigen is unknown.

PCR employed 60 Vbeta and 13 Jbeta primers. Data came from immunoSEQ multiplex PCR; TCRdb stores just in-frame clones and leaves some out. The sample includes 180,000 or so clones, more than 70% of them seen just once. Healthy bone marrow donors supplied every sample. This clonotype originated in a girl aged 10 to 17 in good health and CMV-seropositive. The sample was PBMCs. The rearrangement uses TRBV5-4 and TRBJ2-2; no reliable D call. The CDR3 is CASSPPGSLSGTGELFF. CDR3 in DNA: TGTGCCAGCAGCCCGCCCGGGTCTTTAAGTGGCACCGGGGAGCTGTTTTTT. The entire variable domain, with the rest obtained from reference TRBV5-4 and TRBJ2-2, is as follows: ETGVTQSPTHLIKTRGQQVTLRCSSQSGHNTVSWYQQALGQGPQFIFQYYREEENGRGNFPPRFSGLQFPNYSSELNVNALELDDSALYLCASSPPGSLSGTGELFFGEGSRLTVL.